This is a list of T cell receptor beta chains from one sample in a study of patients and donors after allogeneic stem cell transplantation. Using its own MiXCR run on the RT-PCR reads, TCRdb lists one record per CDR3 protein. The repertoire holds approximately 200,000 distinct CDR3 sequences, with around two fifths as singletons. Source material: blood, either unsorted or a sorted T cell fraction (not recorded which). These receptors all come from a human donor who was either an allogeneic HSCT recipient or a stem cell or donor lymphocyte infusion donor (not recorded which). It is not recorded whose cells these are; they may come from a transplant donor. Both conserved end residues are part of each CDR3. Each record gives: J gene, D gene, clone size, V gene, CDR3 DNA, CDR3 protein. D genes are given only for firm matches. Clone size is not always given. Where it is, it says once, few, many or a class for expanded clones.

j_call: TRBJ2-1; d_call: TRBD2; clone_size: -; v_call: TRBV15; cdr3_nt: TGTGCCACCAGCAGTTTAATAGCGGGATACAATGAGCAGTTCTTC; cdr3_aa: CATSSLIAGYNEQFF
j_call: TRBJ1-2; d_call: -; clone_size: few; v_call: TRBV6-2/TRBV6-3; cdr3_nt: TGTGCCATCACGGACCCGGGAAACTATGGCTACACCTTC; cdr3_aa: CAITDPGNYGYTF
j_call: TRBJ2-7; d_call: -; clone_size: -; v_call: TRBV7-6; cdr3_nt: TGTGCCAGCAGCTTAGATGTAGGGGTGACGATCTACGAGCAGTACTTC; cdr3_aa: CASSLDVGVTIYEQYF
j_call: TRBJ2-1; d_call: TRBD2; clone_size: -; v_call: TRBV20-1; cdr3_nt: TGCAGTGCAAAGAAGGGAGGGAGGAATGAGCAGTTCTTC; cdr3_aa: CSAKKGGRNEQFF
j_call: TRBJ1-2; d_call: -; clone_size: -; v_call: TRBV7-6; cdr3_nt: TGTGCCAGCAGTCCGGGGCGGGGAATAAGTGGCTACACCTTC; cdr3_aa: CASSPGRGISGYTF
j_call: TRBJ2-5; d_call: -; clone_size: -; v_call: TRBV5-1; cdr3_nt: TGCGCCAGCAGCTTGGAGTGGGGGGAGACCCAGTACTTC; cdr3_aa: CASSLEWGETQYF
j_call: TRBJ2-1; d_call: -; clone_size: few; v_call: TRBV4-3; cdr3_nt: TGCGCCAGCAGCCAAGAAGGTAGCGCGAGCTCCTACAATGAGCAGTTCTTC; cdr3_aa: CASSQEGSASSYNEQFF
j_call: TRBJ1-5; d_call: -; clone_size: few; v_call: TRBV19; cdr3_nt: TGTGCCAGTAGTGTTCCGGACTTGAGCAATCAGCCCCAGCATTTT; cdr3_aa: CASSVPDLSNQPQHF
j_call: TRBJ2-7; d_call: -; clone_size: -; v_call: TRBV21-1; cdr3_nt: TGTGCCAGCAGCAAAGAGGGGACTAGCGGGAGATTCTCCTACGAGCAGTACTTC; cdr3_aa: CASSKEGTSGRFSYEQYF
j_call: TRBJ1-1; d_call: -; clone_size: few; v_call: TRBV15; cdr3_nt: TGTGCCACCAGCAGAGATCAATGGACTGAAGCTTTCTTT; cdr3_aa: CATSRDQWTEAFF
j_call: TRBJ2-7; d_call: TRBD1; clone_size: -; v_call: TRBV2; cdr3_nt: TGTGCCAGCAGTGAACCCGGGGACAGTTCCTACGAGCAGTACTTC; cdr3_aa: CASSEPGDSSYEQYF
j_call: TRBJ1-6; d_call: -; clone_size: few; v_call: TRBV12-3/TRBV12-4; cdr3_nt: TGTGCCAGCAGTTCTCAGATGAGCTCCTATAATTCACCCCTCCACTTT; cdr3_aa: CASSSQMSSYNSPLHF
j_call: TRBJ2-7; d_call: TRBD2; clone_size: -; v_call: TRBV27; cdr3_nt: TGTGCCAGCAGTCGAGCGGGAGGTTTGAACGAGCAGTACTTC; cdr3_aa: CASSRAGGLNEQYF
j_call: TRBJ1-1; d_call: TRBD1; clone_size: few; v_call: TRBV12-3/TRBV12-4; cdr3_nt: TGTGCCAGCAGTTTCACCCAGGGGGGAACTGAAGCTTTCTTT; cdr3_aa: CASSFTQGGTEAFF
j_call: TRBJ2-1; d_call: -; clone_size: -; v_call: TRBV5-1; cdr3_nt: TGCGCCAGCAGCTTGGAAGGAAGGGACGGCAATGAGCAGTTCTTC; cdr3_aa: CASSLEGRDGNEQFF
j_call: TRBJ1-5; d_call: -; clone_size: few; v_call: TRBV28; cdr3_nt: TGTGCCAGCAGTTTAAGGGGAATTAGCAATCAGCCCCAGCATTTT; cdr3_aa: CASSLRGISNQPQHF
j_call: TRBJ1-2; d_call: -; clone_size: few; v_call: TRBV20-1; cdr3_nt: TGCAGTGCTCCAGACAGGTTATATGGCTACACCTTC; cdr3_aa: CSAPDRLYGYTF
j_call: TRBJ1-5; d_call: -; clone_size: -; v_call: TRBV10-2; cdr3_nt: TGCGCCAGCAGTGACGGGCAGCCCCAGCATTTT; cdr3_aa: CASSDGQPQHF
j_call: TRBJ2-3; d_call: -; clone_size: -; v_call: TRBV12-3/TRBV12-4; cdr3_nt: TGTGCCAGCAGTGACGGAACAGATACGCAGTATTTT; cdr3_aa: CASSDGTDTQYF
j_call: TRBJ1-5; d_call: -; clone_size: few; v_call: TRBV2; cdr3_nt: TGTGCCAGCAGTTCCGGGAATAGCAATCAGCCCCAGCATTTT; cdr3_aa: CASSSGNSNQPQHF
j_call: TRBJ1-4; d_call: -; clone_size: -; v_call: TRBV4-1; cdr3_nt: TGCGCCAGCAGCCAAGTGGCCTCCAGGGGTTCTAATGTAAAACTGTTTTTT; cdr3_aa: CASSQVASRGSNVKLFF
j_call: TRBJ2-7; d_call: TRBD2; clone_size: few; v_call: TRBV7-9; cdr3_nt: TGTGCCAGCAGCTACTTGGGAGGGACTAGCGCCTACGAGCAGTACTTC; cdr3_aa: CASSYLGGTSAYEQYF
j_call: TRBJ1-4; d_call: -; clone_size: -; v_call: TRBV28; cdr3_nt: TGTGCCAGCAGTTTTAGAGGGAGAAGAGAAAAACTGTTTTTT; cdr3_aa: CASSFRGRREKLFF
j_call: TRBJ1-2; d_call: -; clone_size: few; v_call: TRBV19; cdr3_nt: TGTGCCAGTAGTGCCCTACAGGAAACCGACTATGGCTACACCTTC; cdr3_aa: CASSALQETDYGYTF
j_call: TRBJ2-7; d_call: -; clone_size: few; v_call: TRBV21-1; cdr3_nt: TGTGCCAGCAGCGAAGGGAATATCAGCTCCTACGAGCAGTACTTC; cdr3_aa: CASSEGNISSYEQYF
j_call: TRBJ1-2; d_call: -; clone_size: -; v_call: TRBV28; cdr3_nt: TGTGCCAGCAGGTCCGGTACTAACTATGGCTACACCTTC; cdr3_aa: CASRSGTNYGYTF
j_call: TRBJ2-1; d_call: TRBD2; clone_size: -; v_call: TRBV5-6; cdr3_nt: TGTGCCAGCAGCTTGGGTACGGGAGGGCCTAACAATGAGCAGTTCTTC; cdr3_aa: CASSLGTGGPNNEQFF
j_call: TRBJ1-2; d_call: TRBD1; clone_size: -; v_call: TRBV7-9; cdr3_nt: TGTGCCAGCAGCTTAAAAGGTGGGACAGCCCATGGCTACACCTTC; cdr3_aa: CASSLKGGTAHGYTF
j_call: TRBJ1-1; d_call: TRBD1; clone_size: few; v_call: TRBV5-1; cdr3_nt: TGCGCCAGCAGCTTGGCCGGACAGGGAGACACTGAAGCTTTCTTT; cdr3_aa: CASSLAGQGDTEAFF
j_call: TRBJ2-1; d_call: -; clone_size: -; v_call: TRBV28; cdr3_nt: TGTGCCAGCATTCCCGGGGGACAGAAGACTAACAATGAGCAGTTCTTC; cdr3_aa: CASIPGGQKTNNEQFF
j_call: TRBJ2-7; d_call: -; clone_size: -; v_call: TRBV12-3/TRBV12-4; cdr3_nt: TGTGCCAGCAGTTTAACTTCGCAGGGCGTGGGCGAGCAGTACTTC; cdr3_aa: CASSLTSQGVGEQYF
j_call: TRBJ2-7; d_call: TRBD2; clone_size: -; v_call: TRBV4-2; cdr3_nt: TGTGCCAGCAGCCAAGCCCATAGCGGGGGAACCTACGAGCAGTACTTC; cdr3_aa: CASSQAHSGGTYEQYF